These 8 T cell receptor beta chains were all obtained from the same sample, sequenced in a study of shared clonotypes between healthy human individuals. Produced via immunoSEQ multiplex PCR; TCRdb's table is partial and in-frame only. The sample yields about 1.1 million clones, 70% to 85% seen once. Input material: memory CD4+ T cells from PBMCs. The sample's subset: CD45RA-negative fraction. The receptors were sampled from a young man in good health. Some clones in this sample may be carry-over from other donors' samples.

The rearrangement uses TRBV6-1 and TRBJ1-5; D gene ambiguous. V was clipped by 2 bases and J by 0 bases, with 8 bases between them. The CDR3 has 15 amino acids. Germline V lookup: CDR1 MNHNS, CDR2 SASEGT. The CDR3 loop reads CASSEYSSSNQPQHF. For the CDR3, the DNA is TGTGCCAGCAGTGAATACAGTTCTAGCAATCAGCCCCAGCATTTT.

This chain joins TRBV21-1 and TRBJ1-2. TRBV21-1 has pseudogene status. CDR3 length equals 13 residues. The CDR3: CASSPGTNYGYTF. The CDR3 nucleotides are TGTGCCAGCAGCCCCGGGACGAACTATGGCTACACCTTC.

Points on this clone: This may arise from a read error, as a much more abundant clone is one base away. J is TRBJ2-7 and V is TRBV28; the match to TRBD1 covers 10 bases. Germline CDR1 and CDR2: MDHEN and SYDVKM. CDR3 length: 14 amino acids. CDR3 region: CVSSQDRGKGEQYF. The CDR3 DNA is TGTGTCAGCAGTCAGGACAGGGGGAAGGGAGAGCAGTACTTC. The variable domain in full, with the rest retrieved from reference TRBV28 and TRBJ2-7, is DVKVTQSSRYLVKRTGEKVFLECVQDMDHENMFWYRQDPGLGLRLIYFSYDVKMKEKGDIPEGYSVSREKKERFSLILESASTNQTSMYLCVSSQDRGKGEQYFGPGTRLTVT.

The genes are TRBV7-9 and TRBJ2-7; TRBD2 is a possible D gene (6 bases). The germline V gene encodes CDR1 SEHNR and CDR2 FQNEAQ (reference sequence). This CDR3 is 16 amino acids long. The germline V and J ends were trimmed by 5 bases and 2 bases, with 19 bases remaining between them. CDR3 region: CASSMLGGSGTYEQYF. CDR3 DNA sequence: TGTGCCAGCAGCATGCTCGGGGGTAGCGGTACCTACGAGCAGTACTTC.

The rearrangement links TRBV4-3 to TRBJ1-1; D may be TRBD1 (6 bases). V gave up 5 bases and J gave up 2 bases, with 12 bases separating them. CDR1 is LGHNA and CDR2 is YSLEER in the germline V gene. The CDR3 is 14 amino acids. The CDR3: CASSAGGRNTEAFF. Here the CDR3 DNA reads TGCGCCAGCAGCGCGGGGGGCCGAAACACTGAAGCTTTCTTT.

The J gene is TRBJ2-7, the V gene TRBV9; no definite D call. CDR1 is SGDLS, CDR2 YYNGEE, per germline. CDR3 length: 14 amino acids. Trimming cost V 6 bases and J 1 base, with 14 bases left between them. The CDR3 DNA reads as TGTGCCAGCAACCGAGAGGTCGGGTCCTACGAGCAGTACTTC. Its protein product is CASNREVGSYEQYF.

The chain recombines TRBV15 with TRBJ1-5; 7 positions match TRBD1. Germline CDR1 and CDR2: LNHNV and YYDKDF (reference sequence). The CDR3 sequence is 13 residues long. The trim removed 8 bases at V and 3 bases at J, leaving 4 bases unmatched. CDR3 DNA: TGTGCCACCTCAGGACAGGTCAATCAGCCCCAGCATTTT. This gives the protein CATSGQVNQPQHF.

This clone was recorded at least ten times. V and J are TRBV5-5 and TRBJ2-7; no firm D call. The CDR3 extends over 14 amino acids. Deletions cut 2 bases from V and 2 bases from J, with 11 bases between. CDR1 and CDR2 from the germline V gene are SGHKS and YYEKEE (reference sequence). The CDR3 coding sequence is TGTGCCAGCAGCTTTGGCAGTTCCACCTACGAGCAGTACTTC. It encodes CASSFGSSTYEQYF.